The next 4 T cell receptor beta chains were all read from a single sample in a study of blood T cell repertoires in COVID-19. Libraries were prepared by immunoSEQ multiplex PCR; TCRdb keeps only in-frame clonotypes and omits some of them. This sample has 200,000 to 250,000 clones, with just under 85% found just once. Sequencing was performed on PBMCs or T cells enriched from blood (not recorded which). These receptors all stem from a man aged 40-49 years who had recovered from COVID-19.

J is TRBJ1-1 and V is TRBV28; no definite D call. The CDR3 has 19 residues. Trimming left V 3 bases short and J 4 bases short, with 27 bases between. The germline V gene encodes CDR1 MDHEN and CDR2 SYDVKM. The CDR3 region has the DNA TGTGCCAGCAGTTTCCCCCTCCCGGGAACATCCCGGGAGGGCACTGAAGCTTTCTTT. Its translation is CASSFPLPGTSREGTEAFF.

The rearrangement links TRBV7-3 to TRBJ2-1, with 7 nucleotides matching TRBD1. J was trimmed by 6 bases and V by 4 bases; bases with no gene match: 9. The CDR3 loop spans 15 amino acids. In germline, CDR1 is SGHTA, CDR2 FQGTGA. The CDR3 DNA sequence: TGTGCCAGCAGCTCTGACAGGGAATGGGGCAATGAGCAGTTCTTC. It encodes CASSSDREWGNEQFF.

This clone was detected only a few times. The CDR3 DNA follows: TGTGCCAGCAGCTTAACCGGTCTACCCGGCGGGGAGCTGTTTTTT. Its translation: CASSLTGLPGGELFF. The chain has TRBV7-2 and TRBJ2-2, with unresolved D. The CDR3 loop spans 15 amino acids. From germline, CDR1 is SGHTA and CDR2 FQGNSA. V lost 2 bases, J lost 7 bases, and 14 bases lay in between.

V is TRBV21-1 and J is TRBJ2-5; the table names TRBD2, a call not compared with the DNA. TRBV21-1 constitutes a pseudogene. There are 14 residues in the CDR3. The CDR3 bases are TGTGCCAGCAGCAAAGCGCCAGACGGGGAGACCCAGTACTTC. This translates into CASSKAPDGETQYF.